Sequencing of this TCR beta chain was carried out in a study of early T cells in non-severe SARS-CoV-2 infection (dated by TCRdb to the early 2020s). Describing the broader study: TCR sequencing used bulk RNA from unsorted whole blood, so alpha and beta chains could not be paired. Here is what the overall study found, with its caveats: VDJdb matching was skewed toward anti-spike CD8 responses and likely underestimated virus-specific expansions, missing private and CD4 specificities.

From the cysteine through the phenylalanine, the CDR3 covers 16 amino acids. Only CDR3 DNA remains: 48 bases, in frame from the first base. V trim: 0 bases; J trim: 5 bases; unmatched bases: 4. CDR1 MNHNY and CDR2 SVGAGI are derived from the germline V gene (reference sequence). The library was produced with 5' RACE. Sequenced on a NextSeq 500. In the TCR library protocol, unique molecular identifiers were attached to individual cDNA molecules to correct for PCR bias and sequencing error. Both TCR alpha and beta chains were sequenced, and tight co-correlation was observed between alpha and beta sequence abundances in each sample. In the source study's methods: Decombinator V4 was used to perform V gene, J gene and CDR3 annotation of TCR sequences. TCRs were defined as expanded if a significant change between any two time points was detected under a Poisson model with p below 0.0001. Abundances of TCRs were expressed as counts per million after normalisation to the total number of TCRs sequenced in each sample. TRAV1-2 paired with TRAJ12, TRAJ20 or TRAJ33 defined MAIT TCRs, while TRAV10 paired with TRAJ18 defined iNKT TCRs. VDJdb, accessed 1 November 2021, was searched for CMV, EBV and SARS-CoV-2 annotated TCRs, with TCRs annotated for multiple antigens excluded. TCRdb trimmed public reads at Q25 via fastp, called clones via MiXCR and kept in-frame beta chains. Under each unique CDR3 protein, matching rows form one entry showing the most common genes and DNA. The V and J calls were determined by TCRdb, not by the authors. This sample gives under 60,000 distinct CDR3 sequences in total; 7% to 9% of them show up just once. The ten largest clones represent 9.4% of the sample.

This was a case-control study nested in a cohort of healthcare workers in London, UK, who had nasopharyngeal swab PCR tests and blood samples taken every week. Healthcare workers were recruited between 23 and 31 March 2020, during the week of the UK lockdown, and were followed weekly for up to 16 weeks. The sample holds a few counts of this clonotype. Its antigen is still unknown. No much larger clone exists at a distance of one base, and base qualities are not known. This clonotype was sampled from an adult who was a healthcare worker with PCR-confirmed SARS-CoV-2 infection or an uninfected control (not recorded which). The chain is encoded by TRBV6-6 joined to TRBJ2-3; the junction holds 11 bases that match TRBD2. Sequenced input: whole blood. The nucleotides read TGTGCCAGCAGTTACTCTAGCGGGGGGGCCGTAGATACGCAGTATTTT. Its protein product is CASSYSSGGAVDTQYF.